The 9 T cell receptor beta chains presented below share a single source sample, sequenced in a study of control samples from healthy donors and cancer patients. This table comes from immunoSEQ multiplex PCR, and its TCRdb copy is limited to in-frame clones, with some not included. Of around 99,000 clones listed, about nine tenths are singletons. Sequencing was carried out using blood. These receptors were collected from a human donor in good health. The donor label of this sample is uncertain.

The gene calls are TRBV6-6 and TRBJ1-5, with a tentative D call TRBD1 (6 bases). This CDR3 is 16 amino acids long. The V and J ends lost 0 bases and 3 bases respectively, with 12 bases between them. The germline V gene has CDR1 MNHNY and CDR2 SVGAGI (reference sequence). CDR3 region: CASSYSSGATNQPQHF. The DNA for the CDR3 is TGTGCCAGCAGTTACTCGTCAGGGGCTACCAATCAGCCCCAGCATTTT.

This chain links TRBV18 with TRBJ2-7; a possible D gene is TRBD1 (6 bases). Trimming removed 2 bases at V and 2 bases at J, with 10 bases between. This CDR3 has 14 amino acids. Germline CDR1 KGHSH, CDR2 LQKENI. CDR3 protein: CASSPNREPYEQYF. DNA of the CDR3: TGTGCCAGCTCACCAAACAGGGAACCCTACGAGCAGTACTTC.

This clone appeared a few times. The CDR3 nucleotides read TGTGCCAGCGGCCGTCCGGATAGCAATCAGCCCCAGCATTTT. This translates into CASGRPDSNQPQHF. The V call is TRBV6-2 or TRBV6-3, the J call TRBJ1-5; no clear D gene. This CDR3 spans 14 amino acids. V lost 8 bases and J 0 bases, leaving 11 bases between the germline ends. Germline V gene sequence: CDR1 MNHEY, CDR2 SVGEGT.

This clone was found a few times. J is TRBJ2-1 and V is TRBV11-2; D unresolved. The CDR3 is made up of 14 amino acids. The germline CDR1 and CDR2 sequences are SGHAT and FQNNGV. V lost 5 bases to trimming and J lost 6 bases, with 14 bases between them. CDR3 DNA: TGTGCCAGCAGCCTAAGGGCCCTGAGCAATGAGCAGTTCTTC. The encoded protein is CASSLRALSNEQFF. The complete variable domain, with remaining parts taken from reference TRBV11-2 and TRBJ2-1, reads EAGVAQSPRYKIIEKRQSVAFWCNPISGHATLYWYQQILGQGPKLLIQFQNNGVVDDSQLPKDRFSAERLKGVDSTLKIQPAKLEDSAVYLCASSLRALSNEQFFGPGTRLTVL.

This CDR3 is CASSFSTTVANNEQFF. The DNA for the CDR3 is TGTGCCAGCAGCTTCTCAACTACAGTAGCAAACAATGAGCAGTTCTTC. This chain links TRBV7-6 with TRBJ2-1; D gene ambiguous. The CDR3 runs 16 residues. Germline CDR1 and CDR2: SGHVS and FNYEAQ. The V end was cut by 3 bases, the J end by 5 bases, with 17 bases between.

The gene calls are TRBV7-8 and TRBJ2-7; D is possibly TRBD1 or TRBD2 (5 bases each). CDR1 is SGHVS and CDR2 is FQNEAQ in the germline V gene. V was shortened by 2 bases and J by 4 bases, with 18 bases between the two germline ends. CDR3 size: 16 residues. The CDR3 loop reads CASSLFGGSPRYEQYF. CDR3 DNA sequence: TGTGCCAGCAGCTTATTTGGGGGAAGCCCTAGATACGAGCAGTACTTC. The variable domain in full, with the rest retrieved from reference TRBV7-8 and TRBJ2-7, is GAGVSQSPRYKVAKRGQDVALRCDPISGHVSLFWYQQALGQGPEFLTYFQNEAQLDKSGLPSDRFFAERPEGSVSTLKIQRTQQEDSAVYLCASSLFGGSPRYEQYFGPGTRLTVT.

For the CDR3, the DNA is TGCAGTGCTAGACCCCAGGGTGAGGCTTTCTTT. As protein: CSARPQGEAFF. V usage is TRBV20-1 and J usage is TRBJ1-1; weak D call: TRBD1 (5 bases). Trimming took 2 bases from V and 11 from J, leaving 12 bases between them. Per the germline V gene, CDR1 is DFQATT and CDR2 is SNEGSKA (reference sequence). This CDR3 has 11 residues.

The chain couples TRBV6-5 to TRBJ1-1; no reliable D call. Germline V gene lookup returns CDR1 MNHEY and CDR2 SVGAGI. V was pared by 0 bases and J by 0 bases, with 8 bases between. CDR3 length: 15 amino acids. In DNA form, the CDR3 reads TGTGCCAGCAGTTACTCGAGCGGGTTGAACACTGAAGCTTTCTTT. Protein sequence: CASSYSSGLNTEAFF.

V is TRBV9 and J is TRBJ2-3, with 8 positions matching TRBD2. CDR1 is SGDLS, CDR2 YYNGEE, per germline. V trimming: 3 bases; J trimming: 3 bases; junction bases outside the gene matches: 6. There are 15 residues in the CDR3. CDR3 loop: CASSAPGGRTDTQYF. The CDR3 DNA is TGTGCCAGCAGCGCCCCGGGGGGGAGGACAGATACGCAGTATTTT.